This T cell receptor beta chain was retrieved from a study of monozygotic twins with inflammatory bowel disease. The V gene's germline CDR1 is LGHNA and CDR2 YNFKEQ. The CDR3 totals 15 residues. One entry per CDR3 protein, without DNA, is what TCRdb gives after re-calling the 5' RACE reads. The table lists about 380,000 distinct CDR3 sequences. The genes are TRBV4-2 and TRBJ1-5; with no DNA, the TCRdb D assignment of TRBD1 cannot be verified. Source material: blood. The sequence derives from a human donor with ulcerative colitis or Crohn's disease, or a healthy co-twin of an affected twin (not recorded which). The CDR3 is CASSQGAQVFQPQHF.